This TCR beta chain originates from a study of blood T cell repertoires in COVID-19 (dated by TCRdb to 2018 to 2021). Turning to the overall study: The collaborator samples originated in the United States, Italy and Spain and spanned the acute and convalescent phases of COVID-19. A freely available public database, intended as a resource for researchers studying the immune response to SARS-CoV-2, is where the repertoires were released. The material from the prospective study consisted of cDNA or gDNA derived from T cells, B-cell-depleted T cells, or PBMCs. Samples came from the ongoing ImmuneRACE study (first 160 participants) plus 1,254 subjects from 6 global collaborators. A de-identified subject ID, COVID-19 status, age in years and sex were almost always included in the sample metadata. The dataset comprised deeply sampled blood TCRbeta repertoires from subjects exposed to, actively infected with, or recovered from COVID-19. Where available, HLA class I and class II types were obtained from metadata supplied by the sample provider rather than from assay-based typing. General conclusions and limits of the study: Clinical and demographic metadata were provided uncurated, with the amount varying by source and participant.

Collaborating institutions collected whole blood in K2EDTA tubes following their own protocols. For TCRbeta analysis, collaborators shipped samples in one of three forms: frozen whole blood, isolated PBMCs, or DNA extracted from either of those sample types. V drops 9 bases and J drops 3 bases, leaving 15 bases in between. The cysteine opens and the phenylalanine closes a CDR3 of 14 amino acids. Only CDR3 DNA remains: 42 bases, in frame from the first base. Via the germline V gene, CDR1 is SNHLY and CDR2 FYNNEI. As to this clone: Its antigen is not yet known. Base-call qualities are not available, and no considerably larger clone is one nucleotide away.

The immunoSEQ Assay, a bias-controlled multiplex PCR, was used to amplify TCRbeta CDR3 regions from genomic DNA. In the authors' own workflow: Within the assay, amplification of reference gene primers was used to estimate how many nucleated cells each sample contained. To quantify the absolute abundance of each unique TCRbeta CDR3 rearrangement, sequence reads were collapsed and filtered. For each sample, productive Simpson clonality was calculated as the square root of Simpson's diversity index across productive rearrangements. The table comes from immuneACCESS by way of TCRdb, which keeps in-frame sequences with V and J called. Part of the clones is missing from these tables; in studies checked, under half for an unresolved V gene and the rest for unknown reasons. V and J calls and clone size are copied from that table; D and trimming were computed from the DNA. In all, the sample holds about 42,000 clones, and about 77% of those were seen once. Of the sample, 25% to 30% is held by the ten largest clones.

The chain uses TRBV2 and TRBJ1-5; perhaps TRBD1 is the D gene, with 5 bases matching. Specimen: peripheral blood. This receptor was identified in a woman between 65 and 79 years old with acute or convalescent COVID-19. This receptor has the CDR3 CASKAQGLNQPQHF. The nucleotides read TGTGCCAGTAAGGCCCAGGGTCTCAATCAGCCCCAGCATTTT.